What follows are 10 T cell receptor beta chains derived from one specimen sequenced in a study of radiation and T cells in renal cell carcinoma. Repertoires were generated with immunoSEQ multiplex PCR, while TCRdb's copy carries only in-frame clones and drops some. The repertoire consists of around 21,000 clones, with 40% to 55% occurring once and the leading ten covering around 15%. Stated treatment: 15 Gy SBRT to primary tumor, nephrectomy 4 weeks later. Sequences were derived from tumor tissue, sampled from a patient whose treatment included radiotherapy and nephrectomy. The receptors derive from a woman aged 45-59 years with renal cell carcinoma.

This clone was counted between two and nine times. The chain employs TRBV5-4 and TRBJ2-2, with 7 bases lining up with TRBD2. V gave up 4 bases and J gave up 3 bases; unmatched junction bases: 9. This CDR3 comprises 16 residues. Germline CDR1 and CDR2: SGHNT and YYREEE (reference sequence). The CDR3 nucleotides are TGTGCCAGCAGCAGGTCGGGTAGCGGGTACACCGGGGAGCTGTTTTTT. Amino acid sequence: CASSRSGSGYTGELFF. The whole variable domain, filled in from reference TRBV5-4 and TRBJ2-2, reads ETGVTQSPTHLIKTRGQQVTLRCSSQSGHNTVSWYQQALGQGPQFIFQYYREEENGRGNFPPRFSGLQFPNYSSELNVNALELDDSALYLCASSRSGSGYTGELFFGEGSRLTVL.

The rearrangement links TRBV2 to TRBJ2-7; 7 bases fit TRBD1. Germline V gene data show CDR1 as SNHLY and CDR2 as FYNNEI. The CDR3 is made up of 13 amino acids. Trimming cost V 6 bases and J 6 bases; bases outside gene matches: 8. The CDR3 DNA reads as TGTGCCAGCAGCAGGGTAGGGGGCGGCGAGCAGTACTTC. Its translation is CASSRVGGGEQYF.

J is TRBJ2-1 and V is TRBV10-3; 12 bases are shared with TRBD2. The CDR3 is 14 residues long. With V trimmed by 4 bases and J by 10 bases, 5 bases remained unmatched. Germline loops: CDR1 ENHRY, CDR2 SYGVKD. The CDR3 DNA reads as TGTGCCATCAGTGCTAGCGGGGGGGCGGAAGAGCAGTTCTTC. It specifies CAISASGGAEEQFF.

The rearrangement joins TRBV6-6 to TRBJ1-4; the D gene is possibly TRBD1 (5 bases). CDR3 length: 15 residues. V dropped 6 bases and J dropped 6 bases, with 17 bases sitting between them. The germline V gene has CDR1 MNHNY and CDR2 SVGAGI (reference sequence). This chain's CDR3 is CASSQNTLGHEKLFF. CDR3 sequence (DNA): TGTGCCAGCAGCCAAAACACCTTGGGGCATGAAAAACTGTTTTTT.

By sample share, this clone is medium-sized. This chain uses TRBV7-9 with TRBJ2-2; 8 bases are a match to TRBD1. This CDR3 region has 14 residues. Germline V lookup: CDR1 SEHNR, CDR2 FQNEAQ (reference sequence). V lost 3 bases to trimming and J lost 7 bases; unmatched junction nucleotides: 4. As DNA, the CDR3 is TGTGCCAGCAGCTTCAGGGGGCTAAGCGGGGAGCTGTTTTTT. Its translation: CASSFRGLSGELFF.

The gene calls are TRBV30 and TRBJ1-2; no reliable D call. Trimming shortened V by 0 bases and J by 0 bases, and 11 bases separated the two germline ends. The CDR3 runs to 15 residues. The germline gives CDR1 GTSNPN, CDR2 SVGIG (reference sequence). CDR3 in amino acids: CAWSVRRRPNYGYTF. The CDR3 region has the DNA TGTGCCTGGAGTGTCCGACGGAGGCCTAACTATGGCTACACCTTC.

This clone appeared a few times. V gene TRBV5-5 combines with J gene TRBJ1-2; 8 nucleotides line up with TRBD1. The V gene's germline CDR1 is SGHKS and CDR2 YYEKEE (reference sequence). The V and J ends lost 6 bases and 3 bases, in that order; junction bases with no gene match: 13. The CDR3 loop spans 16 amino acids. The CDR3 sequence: CASNRNRGGSYYGYTF. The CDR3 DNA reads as TGTGCCAGCAACCGGAACAGGGGGGGCTCGTACTATGGCTACACCTTC. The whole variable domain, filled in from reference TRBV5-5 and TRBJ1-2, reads DAGVTQSPTHLIKTRGQQVTLRCSPISGHKSVSWYQQVLGQGPQFIFQYYEKEERGRGNFPDRFSARQFPNYSSELNVNALLLGDSALYLCASNRNRGGSYYGYTFGSGTRLTVV.

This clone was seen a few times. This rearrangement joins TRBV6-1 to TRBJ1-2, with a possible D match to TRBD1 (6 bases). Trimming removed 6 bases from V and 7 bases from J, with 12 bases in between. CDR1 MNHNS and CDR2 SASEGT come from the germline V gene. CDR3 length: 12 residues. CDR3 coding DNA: TGTGCCAGCAGGTTACAGGGCATTGGCTACACCTTC. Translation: CASRLQGIGYTF.

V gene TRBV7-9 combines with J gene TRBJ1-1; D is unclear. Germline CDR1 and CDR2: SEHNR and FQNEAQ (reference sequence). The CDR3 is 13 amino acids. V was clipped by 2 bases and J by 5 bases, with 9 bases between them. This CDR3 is CASSLQVGTEAFF. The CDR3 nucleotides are TGTGCCAGCAGCTTACAAGTCGGGACTGAAGCTTTCTTT.

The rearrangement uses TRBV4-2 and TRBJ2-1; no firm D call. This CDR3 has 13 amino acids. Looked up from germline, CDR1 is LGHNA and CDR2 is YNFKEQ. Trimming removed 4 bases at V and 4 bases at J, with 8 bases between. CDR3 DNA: TGTGCCAGCAGCCCCTATGTGTACAATGAGCAGTTCTTC. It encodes CASSPYVYNEQFF.